This T cell receptor (beta chain) was sequenced for a study of control samples from healthy donors and cancer patients. The CDR3 is made up of 13 amino acids. Deletions cut 6 bases from V and 8 bases from J, with 11 bases between. Germline CDR1 and CDR2: ENHRY and SYGVKD. Produced via immunoSEQ multiplex PCR; TCRdb's table is partial and in-frame only. The sample has 150,000 to 200,000 clones, nearly 90% seen once. The chain combines TRBV10-3 with TRBJ1-6; the D gene is possibly TRBD1 (6 bases). Sample: blood. The TCR sequence derives from a woman aged 45-65 years in good health. The CDR3 bases are TGTGCCATCAGCACAGGGAAACATTCACCCCTCCACTTT. This codes for CAISTGKHSPLHF.